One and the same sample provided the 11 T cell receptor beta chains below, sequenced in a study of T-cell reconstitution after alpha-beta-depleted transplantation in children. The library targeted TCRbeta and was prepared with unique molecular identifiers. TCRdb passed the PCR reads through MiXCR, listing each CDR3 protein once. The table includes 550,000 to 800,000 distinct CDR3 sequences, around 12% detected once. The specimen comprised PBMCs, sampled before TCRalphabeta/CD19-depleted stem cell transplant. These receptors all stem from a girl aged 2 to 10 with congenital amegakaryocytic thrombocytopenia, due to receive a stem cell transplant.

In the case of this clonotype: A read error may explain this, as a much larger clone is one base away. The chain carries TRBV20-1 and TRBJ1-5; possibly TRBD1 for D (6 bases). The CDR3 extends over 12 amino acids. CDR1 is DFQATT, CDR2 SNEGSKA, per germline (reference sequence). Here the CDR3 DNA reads TGCTGTGCTAGACAGGCCAATCAGCCCCAGCATTTT. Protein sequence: CCARQANQPQHF.

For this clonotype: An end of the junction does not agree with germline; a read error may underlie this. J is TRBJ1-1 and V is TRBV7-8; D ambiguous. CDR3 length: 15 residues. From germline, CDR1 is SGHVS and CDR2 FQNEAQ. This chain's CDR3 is CASSSPRASGTEAYF. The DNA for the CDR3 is TGTGCCAGCAGCTCCCCCCGCGCTTCGGGCACTGAAGCTTACTTT.

The CDR3 loop is CASSSPQTSGRAEQYF. CDR3 sequence (DNA): TGTGCCAGCAGTTCGCCACAGACTAGCGGGAGAGCCGAGCAGTACTTC. V gene TRBV6-2 or TRBV6-3 combines with J gene TRBJ2-7, with 12 bases matching TRBD2. V was clipped by 4 bases and J by 6 bases; unmatched bases: 10. This CDR3 has 16 residues. Germline loops: CDR1 MNHEY, CDR2 SVGEGT.

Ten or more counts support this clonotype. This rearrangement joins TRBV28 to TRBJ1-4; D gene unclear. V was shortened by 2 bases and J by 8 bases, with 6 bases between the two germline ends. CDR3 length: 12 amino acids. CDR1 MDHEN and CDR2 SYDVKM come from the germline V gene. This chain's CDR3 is CASSLNPEKLFF. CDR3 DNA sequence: TGTGCCAGCAGTTTAAACCCGGAAAAACTGTTTTTT.

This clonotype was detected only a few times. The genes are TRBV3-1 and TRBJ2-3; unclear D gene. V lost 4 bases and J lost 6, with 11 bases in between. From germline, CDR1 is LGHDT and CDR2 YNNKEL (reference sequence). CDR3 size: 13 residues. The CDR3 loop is CASSPTPPDTQYF. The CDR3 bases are TGTGCCAGCAGCCCTACCCCCCCGGATACGCAGTATTTT.

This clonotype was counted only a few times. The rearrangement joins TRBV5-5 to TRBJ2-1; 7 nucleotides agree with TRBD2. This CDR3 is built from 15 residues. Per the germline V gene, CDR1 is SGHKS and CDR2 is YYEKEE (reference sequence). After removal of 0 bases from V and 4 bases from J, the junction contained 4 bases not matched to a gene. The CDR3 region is CASSLELASYNEQFF. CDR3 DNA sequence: TGTGCCAGCAGCTTGGAACTAGCGAGTTACAATGAGCAGTTCTTC.

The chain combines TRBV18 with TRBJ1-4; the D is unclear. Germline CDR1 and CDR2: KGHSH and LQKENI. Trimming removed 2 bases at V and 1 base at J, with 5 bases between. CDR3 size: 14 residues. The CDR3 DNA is TGTGCCAGCTCACCAGTGGAAACTAATGAAAAACTGTTTTTT. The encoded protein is CASSPVETNEKLFF.

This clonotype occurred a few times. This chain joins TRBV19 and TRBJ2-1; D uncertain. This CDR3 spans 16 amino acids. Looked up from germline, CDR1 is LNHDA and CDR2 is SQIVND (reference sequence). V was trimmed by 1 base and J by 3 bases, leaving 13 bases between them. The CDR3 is CASSIVGRASYNEQFF. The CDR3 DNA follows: TGTGCCAGTAGTATAGTAGGGCGAGCCAGCTACAATGAGCAGTTCTTC.

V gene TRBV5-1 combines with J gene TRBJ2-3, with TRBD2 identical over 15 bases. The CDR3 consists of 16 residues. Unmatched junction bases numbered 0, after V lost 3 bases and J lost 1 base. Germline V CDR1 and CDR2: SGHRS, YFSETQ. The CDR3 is CASSWTSGRGTDTQYF. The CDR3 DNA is TGCGCCAGCAGCTGGACTAGCGGGAGGGGCACAGATACGCAGTATTTT.

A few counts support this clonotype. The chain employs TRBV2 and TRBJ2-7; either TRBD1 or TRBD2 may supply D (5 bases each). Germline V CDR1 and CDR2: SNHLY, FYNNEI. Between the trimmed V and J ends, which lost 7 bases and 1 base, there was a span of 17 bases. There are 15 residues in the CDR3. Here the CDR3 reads CASTPLAGFSYEQYF. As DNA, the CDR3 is TGTGCCAGCACCCCGCTAGCAGGGTTTTCCTACGAGCAGTACTTC.

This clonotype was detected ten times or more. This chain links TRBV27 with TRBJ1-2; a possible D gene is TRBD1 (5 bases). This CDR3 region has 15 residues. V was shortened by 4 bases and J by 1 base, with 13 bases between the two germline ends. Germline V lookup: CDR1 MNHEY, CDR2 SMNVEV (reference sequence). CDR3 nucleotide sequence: TGTGCCAGCAGTTCCACGCCGGGGGATAACTATGGCTACACCTTC. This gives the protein CASSSTPGDNYGYTF.